The 24 T cell receptor beta chains below all came from one sample that was sequenced in a study of early T cells in non-severe SARS-CoV-2 infection. TCRdb ran MiXCR on the 5' RACE reads and lists one entry per CDR3 protein. This sample has about 56,000 distinct CDR3 sequences, with more than 13% found just once. The starting material was whole blood, obtained at baseline. The receptors were gathered from an adult who was a healthcare worker with PCR-confirmed SARS-CoV-2 infection or an uninfected control (not recorded which).

This clonotype was seen repeatedly, ten times or more. J is TRBJ2-7 and V is TRBV6-6, with 10 positions matching TRBD2. Germline values: CDR1 MNHNY, CDR2 SVGAGI (reference sequence). V trimming: 6 bases; J trimming: 2 bases; junction bases outside the gene matches: 7. This CDR3 comprises 15 residues. This chain's CDR3 is CASSRGLADTYEQYF. The CDR3 coding sequence is TGTGCCAGCAGCCGAGGACTAGCGGATACCTACGAGCAGTACTTC.

This clonotype was seen at least ten times. J is TRBJ1-1 and V is TRBV2; no definite D call. Trimming removed 3 bases at V and 1 base at J, with 3 bases between. Germline lookup yields CDR1 SNHLY and CDR2 FYNNEI. The CDR3 sequence is 12 residues long. CDR3 nucleotide sequence: TGTGCCAGCAGTGACACGAACACTGAAGCTTTCTTT. It encodes CASSDTNTEAFF.

The CDR3 sequence is CASSDTEGGSYNEQFF. The CDR3 DNA sequence: TGTGCCAGCAGCGACACCGAGGGCGGATCCTACAATGAGCAGTTCTTC. The rearrangement links TRBV2 to TRBJ2-1, with a possible D match to TRBD2 (5 bases). The ends were cut back, 6 bases at V and 1 base at J, with 16 bases in the middle. This CDR3 contains 16 residues. Germline V gene data show CDR1 as SNHLY and CDR2 as FYNNEI.

The V and J genes are TRBV27 and TRBJ2-7, with a weak D call TRBD1 (5 bases). The V gene's germline CDR1 is MNHEY and CDR2 SMNVEV (reference sequence). V was trimmed by 2 bases and J by 3 bases, leaving 23 bases between them. The CDR3 spans 18 residues. The CDR3 spells CASSLRPNLQGPDYEQYF. As DNA, the CDR3 is TGTGCCAGCAGTTTACGCCCTAACCTTCAGGGTCCCGACTACGAGCAGTACTTC.

J is TRBJ2-2 and V is TRBV6-5; 8 bases map to TRBD1. The CDR3 loop spans 15 amino acids. CDR1 and CDR2 (germline): MNHEY, SVGAGI. The ends lost 5 bases at V and 4 bases at J; junction bases unmatched: 6. CDR3 loop: CASSIQGGGTGELFF. In nucleotides, the CDR3 is TGTGCCAGCAGTATACAGGGGGGAGGCACCGGGGAGCTGTTTTTT.

This sequence joins TRBV7-2 and TRBJ2-1; D is unresolved. V was clipped by 5 bases and J by 5 bases, with 13 bases between them. The CDR3 sequence is 14 residues long. The germline CDR1 and CDR2 sequences are SGHTA and FQGNSA. The DNA for the CDR3 is TGTGCCAGCAGCCGTGGGAACTGGGACAATGAGCAGTTCTTC. Translation gives CASSRGNWDNEQFF.

This clonotype was counted many times. The CDR3 spells CSVTGHKLEAFF. The CDR3, as DNA: TGCAGCGTTACCGGACACAAACTTGAAGCTTTCTTT. The V call is TRBV29-1, the J call TRBJ1-1; possible D gene TRBD1, 5 bases. The germline V and J ends were trimmed by 5 bases and 7 bases, with 14 bases remaining between them. There are 12 residues in the CDR3. The germline V gene encodes CDR1 SQVTM and CDR2 ANQGSEA.

Relative to its sample, this clonotype is medium-sized. V gene TRBV5-6 combines with J gene TRBJ1-1; the match to TRBD1 covers 7 bases. The CDR3 sequence is 12 residues long. Germline V lookup: CDR1 SGHDT, CDR2 YYEEEE. The J segment lost 8 bases and the V segment lost 4 bases, leaving 5 bases of the junction unmatched. CDR3: CASSAPQGEAFF. CDR3 nucleotide sequence: TGTGCCAGCAGCGCCCCACAGGGGGAAGCTTTCTTT.

This rearrangement joins TRBV20-1 to TRBJ2-5; D not resolved. Germline lookup yields CDR1 DFQATT and CDR2 SNEGSKA (reference sequence). V gave up 3 bases and J gave up 6 bases, with 20 bases separating them. The CDR3 runs to 15 residues. CDR3 in DNA: TGCAGTGCTAGCTTCCCCCTAGATTACACGAAGACCCAGTACTTC. It translates to CSASFPLDYTKTQYF.

This clonotype was observed a handful of times. The chain uses TRBV19 and TRBJ2-1; 9 bases are shared with TRBD1. With V trimmed by 6 bases and J by 4 bases, 4 bases remained unmatched. The CDR3 has 14 residues. In germline, CDR1 is LNHDA, CDR2 SQIVND (reference sequence). The CDR3 region has the DNA TGTGCCAGTAGGACCGGGACAGGGTACAATGAGCAGTTCTTC. Translating it yields CASRTGTGYNEQFF.

The chain combines TRBV7-6 with TRBJ2-5, with 8 bases identical to TRBD1. Per the germline V gene, CDR1 is SGHVS and CDR2 is FNYEAQ. The CDR3 is 14 residues long. V shed 1 base, J shed 6 bases, and the junction held 4 bases outside the gene matches. The CDR3 protein is CASSLGTGTQTQYF. The CDR3 bases are TGTGCCAGCAGCTTAGGGACAGGGACACAGACCCAGTACTTC.

This clonotype was counted only a few times. This chain links TRBV7-9 with TRBJ2-5; D is uncertain. The CDR3 consists of 13 residues. From germline, CDR1 is SEHNR and CDR2 FQNEAQ (reference sequence). Trimming removed 1 base from V and 3 bases from J, with 6 bases in between. CDR3 residues: CASSLGEEETQYF. CDR3 nucleotides: TGTGCCAGCAGCTTAGGCGAGGAAGAGACCCAGTACTTC. The variable domain in full, with the rest retrieved from reference TRBV7-9 and TRBJ2-5, is DTGVSQNPRHKITKRGQNVTFRCDPISEHNRLYWYRQTLGQGPEFLTYFQNEAQLEKSRLLSDRFSAERPKGSFSTLEIQRTEQGDSAMYLCASSLGEEETQYFGPGTRLLVL.

This clonotype was observed many times. This rearrangement joins TRBV11-2 to TRBJ1-5, with 10 bases aligning to TRBD1. This CDR3 is built from 16 residues. CDR1 and CDR2 (germline): SGHAT, FQNNGV. V lost 5 bases to trimming and J lost 7 bases; unmatched junction nucleotides: 11. The CDR3 protein is CASSPNRDRGGQPQHF. CDR3 coding DNA: TGTGCCAGCAGCCCCAACCGGGACAGGGGCGGGCAGCCCCAGCATTTT. Full variable domain (rest looked up from reference TRBV11-2 and TRBJ1-5): EAGVAQSPRYKIIEKRQSVAFWCNPISGHATLYWYQQILGQGPKLLIQFQNNGVVDDSQLPKDRFSAERLKGVDSTLKIQPAKLEDSAVYLCASSPNRDRGGQPQHFGDGTRLSIL.

This clonotype was counted between two and nine times. The CDR3 nucleotides read TGCAGTGCTAGCTTTCGGCTAGCGGCTAACACAGATACGCAGTATTTT. Encoded protein: CSASFRLAANTDTQYF. The J gene is TRBJ2-3, the V gene TRBV20-1, with 7 bases lining up with TRBD2. Trimming at V came to 3 bases and at J to 2 bases, leaving 11 bases not matched to a gene. Germline V gives CDR1 DFQATT, CDR2 SNEGSKA (reference sequence). The CDR3 totals 16 residues.

In this sample, this clonotype is medium-sized. V gene TRBV29-1 combines with J gene TRBJ2-3, with D unresolved. The V gene lost 4 bases and the J gene lost 0 bases, with 14 bases spanning the gap. Germline CDR1 and CDR2: SQVTM and ANQGSEA. The CDR3 is 15 residues long. CDR3 nucleotides: TGCAGCGTTGCCCCAAGCCCGGCGAGCACAGATACGCAGTATTTT. This gives the protein CSVAPSPASTDTQYF.

The sample holds many counts of this clonotype. The CDR3, as DNA: TGCAGCGCCAAAGGAGGACAGCGAAACACCGGGGAGCTGTTTTTT. This codes for CSAKGGQRNTGELFF. V is TRBV29-1 and J is TRBJ2-2, with D possibly matching TRBD1 (6 bases). Trimming took 7 bases from V and 2 from J, leaving 17 bases between them. Germline CDR1 reads SQVTM; CDR2 reads ANQGSEA. There are 15 residues in the CDR3.

A few counts support this clonotype. The chain recombines TRBV27 with TRBJ2-7; the D gene could be TRBD1 or TRBD2 (6 bases each). V gave up 6 bases and J gave up 2 bases, with 14 bases separating them. The CDR3 has 14 amino acids. Germline CDR1 and CDR2: MNHEY and SMNVEV (reference sequence). CDR3 sequence: CASSPGGQAYEQYF. Written as DNA, the CDR3 is TGTGCCAGCAGCCCCGGGGGACAAGCCTACGAGCAGTACTTC.

The chain combines TRBV11-2 with TRBJ1-2; D is unresolved. Germline CDR1 SGHAT, CDR2 FQNNGV. CDR3 size: 15 residues. Trimming pared 10 bases from V and 3 bases from J, leaving 21 bases between. In DNA form, the CDR3 reads TGTGCCACCCCCCGAACGCAGGCCCACTACTATGGCTACACCTTC. This sequence encodes CATPRTQAHYYGYTF.

In this sample, this clonotype turned up a few times. The V call is TRBV14, the J call TRBJ1-1, with 7 bases lining up with TRBD1. V lost 8 bases and J lost 1; bases outside the gene matches: 10. The CDR3 has 15 residues. The germline V gene has CDR1 SGHDN and CDR2 FVKESK. CDR3 DNA: TGTGCCAGCGGCAAAGCCCGGGACAGGAACACTGAAGCTTTCTTT. This sequence encodes CASGKARDRNTEAFF.

This rearrangement joins TRBV7-2 to TRBJ1-1; 10 positions match TRBD1. Germline trimming cut 5 bases from V and 5 bases from J; bases unmatched to any gene: 11. This CDR3 has 16 amino acids. Germline V gene lookup returns CDR1 SGHTA and CDR2 FQGNSA. The CDR3 region has the DNA TGTGCCAGCAGCCCCTACTGGGGACAGGGGCCAACTGAAGCTTTCTTT. Translation gives CASSPYWGQGPTEAFF.

This clonotype occurred a few times. The chain links TRBV4-2 to TRBJ1-1; weak D call: TRBD1 (6 bases). The CDR3 sequence is 12 residues long. V dropped 6 bases and J dropped 8 bases, with 13 bases sitting between them. Germline CDR1 LGHNA, CDR2 YNFKEQ. CDR3 region: CASRGQTGEAFF. The CDR3 DNA reads TGTGCCAGCAGAGGTCAGACAGGCGAAGCTTTCTTT.

There are a few counts of this clonotype. The J gene is TRBJ1-2, the V gene TRBV12-3 or TRBV12-4; D is unresolved. V lost 2 bases and J lost 2, with 12 bases in between. The CDR3 has 15 amino acids. The CDR3 loop is CASSLQIGGNYGYTF. CDR3 sequence (DNA): TGTGCCAGCAGTTTACAAATAGGTGGAAACTATGGCTACACCTTC.

The chain carries TRBV9 and TRBJ2-5, with 8 nucleotides matching TRBD2. The germline gives CDR1 SGDLS, CDR2 YYNGEE. Germline trimming cut 0 bases from V and 5 bases from J; bases unmatched to any gene: 3. The CDR3 spans 14 residues. The CDR3, as DNA: TGTGCCAGCAGCGTAGGTAGCGGGATGGAGACCCAGTACTTC. It specifies CASSVGSGMETQYF.

This sequence joins TRBV15 and TRBJ2-1; 13 nucleotides line up with TRBD2. CDR1 is LNHNV, CDR2 YYDKDF, per germline (reference sequence). The length of the CDR3 is 14 residues. The ends lost 8 bases at V and 10 bases at J; junction bases unmatched: 8. CDR3: CATSTSGGPREQFF. The CDR3 DNA reads as TGTGCCACCTCGACTAGCGGGGGGCCACGGGAGCAGTTCTTC.